This TCR beta chain was sequenced in a study of T cell responses to AZD1222 COVID-19 vaccine. Study-level findings and limits: Spike-specific TCR depth and breadth grew after two AZD1222 doses.

This clone was detected once. Antigen: not known. The assay was immunoSEQ multiplex PCR, and TCRdb's table has in-frame clones only and misses some. In the table there are more than 75,000 clones, approximately 90% of which are singletons. The CDR3 is 19 amino acids. J was trimmed by 1 base and V by 5 bases; bases with no gene match: 14. Germline V gene data show CDR1 as SGHTA and CDR2 as FQGTGA. The rearrangement links TRBV7-3 to TRBJ2-6; 7 positions agree with TRBD1. This clonotype was obtained from an adult in good health. Sample: peripheral blood, taken on day 0 of AZD1222 vaccination. CDR3 region: CASSPYDRAEGSGANVLTF. The CDR3 coding sequence is TGTGCCAGCAGCCCCTACGACAGGGCGGAAGGGTCTGGGGCCAACGTCCTGACTTTC.